This TCR beta chain appears in the sequencing data of a study of neurological immune-mediated disorders (dated by TCRdb to the late 2010s). Regarding the complete study: Peripheral blood TCR-beta repertoires from HTLV-I-associated myelopathy (HAM/TSP) patients, multiple sclerosis patients and healthy controls were compared by UMI-based sequencing. The 95 to 120 TCR-beta libraries covered PBMC samples along with longitudinal samples, technical triplicates, and paired sorted CD4+ and CD8+ T-cell subsets. The cohort comprised 60 to 75 subjects: 15 or so HAM/TSP patients, around 35 multiple sclerosis patients and some 20 healthy controls. Summary of the overall study and its limitations: Expanded clones from different subjects shared no identical CDR3 amino acid sequences, which suggests that TCR-beta repertoires were private in all groups. The highest TCR clonal expansion was observed in HAM/TSP patients, whereas the lowest was observed in MS patients, even when compared with healthy controls.

After removal of 6 bases from V and 4 bases from J, the junction retains 13 bases not matched to a gene. The CDR3 runs 17 residues from the cysteine to the phenylalanine. Just the 51-base CDR3 DNA is kept, in frame starting at base 1. Reading the germline V gene gives CDR1 MNHEY and CDR2 SVGAGI. Blood bank volunteers in Maryland, USA served as the healthy controls. For sorted-subset TCR libraries, about a million sorted CD4+ or CD8+ T cells were used. Peripheral blood underwent Ficoll-Hypaque density gradient centrifugation to isolate PBMCs, which were then cryopreserved in liquid nitrogen. The study also sequenced paired sorted CD4+ and CD8+ subsets from healthy controls, HAM/TSP patients and MS patients. cDNA was synthesized by template-switch 5'RACE using a primer carrying a 10-nucleotide random unique molecular identifier by which each TCR transcript was tagged. Every sequencing run covered 15-18 subjects and yielded more than 170 million TCR-beta sequences. Total RNA was extracted with the RNeasy kit. Using the KAPA Real-time Library Amplification kit, TCR-beta VDJ regions were amplified with primers for the TCR constant region and the 5'RACE anchor. Sample indexes and Illumina adaptors were added in a first PCR, and a second PCR then increased library yield. The roughly 650 bp TCR product was size-selected on a 2% E-gel SizeSelection system after Ampure bead purification. Library quality was checked on a Bioanalyzer, concentration was measured with Qubit, and libraries were quantified with the Kapa Library Quantification kit before pooling. An Illumina HiSeq 2500 was used to sequence the libraries paired-end at 2 x 150 bp. To increase sequence diversity, roughly 23-30% phiX was spiked into each library pool. From the authors' description of their analysis: Quality-filtered reads were processed with the UMI-based MiGEC pipeline, and over 75% of raw TCR sequences were removed by the MiGEC pipeline during error correction. IMGT germline references were used for alignment of VDJ genes, and clonotypes were defined by a unique CDR3 amino acid sequence together with V-J genes. VDJtools evaluated clonal expansion, Shannon diversity and CDR3 relatedness (CalcPairwiseDistances, ClusterSamples); CLCbio workbench built phylogenetic trees. Clones with at least 8 unique UMIs were defined as expanded, with this threshold being based on coefficient-of-variation modelling across technical triplicates. The public reads were quality trimmed at Q25 with fastp and then assembled into clones with MiXCR by TCRdb, keeping productive beta chains. Each CDR3 protein gets just one entry, which takes the most common genes and DNA from the rows behind it. The V and J calls come from TCRdb's annotation, not from the publication. The sample table records 20,000 to 25,000 distinct CDR3 sequences; around 6.2% of these occur just once. Roughly 40% of the sample is taken by the ten largest.

At least ten counts were recorded for this clonotype. No antigen is known for it. One base away there is no much larger clone; base qualities are not given. The rearranged segments are TRBV6-5 and TRBJ1-2, with TRBD1 matching 11 junction bases. The TCR was taken from a man younger than 35 in good health. The specimen was CD8+ T cells from blood. The DNA is TGTGCCAGCAGCCACGGACAGGGGGCCCAGGGGGGCTATGGCTACACCTTC. This encodes CASSHGQGAQGGYGYTF.